This passage covers 26 T cell receptor beta chains from one sample sequenced in a study of OX40 agonist ivuxolimab in advanced cancers. Profiled with immunoSEQ multiplex PCR; TCRdb holds only in-frame clones, not every one. The sample holds around 68,000 clones, 91% seen once. The sequencing used CD4+ or CD8+ T cells sorted from blood, collected in a trial of the OX40 agonist ivuxolimab. These receptor sequences come from an adult with an advanced solid tumor such as melanoma, head and neck, liver or kidney cancer.

This chain links TRBV6-1 with TRBJ1-3; D possibly corresponds to TRBD1 (5 bases). This CDR3 contains 18 residues. The V gene lost 3 bases and the J gene lost 2 bases, with 20 bases spanning the gap. The germline V gene encodes CDR1 MNHNS and CDR2 SASEGT. The CDR3 loop is CASSEIGGGFRTGNTIYF. CDR3 sequence (DNA): TGTGCCAGCAGTGAGATCGGTGGGGGGTTCAGGACTGGAAACACCATATATTTT.

This chain connects TRBV6-6 to TRBJ1-2; 12 bases are shared with TRBD1. Losses at the gene ends were 6 bases for V and 0 bases for J; bases not matched to a gene: 5. The germline CDR1 and CDR2 sequences are MNHNY and SVGAGI (reference sequence). The CDR3 has 16 residues. CDR3 sequence: CASSWGQGASNYGYTF. The CDR3 nucleotides are TGTGCCAGCAGCTGGGGACAGGGGGCATCTAACTATGGCTACACCTTC.

V is TRBV10-2 and J is TRBJ1-2; a possible D gene is TRBD1 (5 bases). V lost 10 bases and J 4 bases, leaving 16 bases between the germline ends. CDR1 WSHSY and CDR2 SAAADI come from the germline V gene. The CDR3 extends over 13 amino acids. CDR3 nucleotide sequence: TGCGCCACCCGTGCAGGGATTGCCTATGGCTACACCTTC. This sequence encodes CATRAGIAYGYTF.

This rearrangement joins TRBV19 to TRBJ2-2; 8 nucleotides line up with TRBD1. Germline CDR1 and CDR2: LNHDA and SQIVND (reference sequence). This CDR3 has 14 residues. With V trimmed by 10 bases and J by 4 bases, 8 bases remained unmatched. The DNA for the CDR3 is TGTGCCATCACGAGGACAGGGAGCACCGGGGAGCTGTTTTTT. This gives the protein CAITRTGSTGELFF.

This rearrangement joins TRBV11-2 to TRBJ1-2; 9 bases are shared with TRBD1. The germline CDR1 and CDR2 sequences are SGHAT and FQNNGV. The V and J ends lost 6 bases and 2 bases, in that order; junction bases with no gene match: 10. The CDR3 is 16 amino acids. As DNA, the CDR3 is TGTGCCAGCAGTCTTACGGGGACAGGGAAAAACTATGGCTACACCTTC. Encoded protein: CASSLTGTGKNYGYTF.

The CDR3 sequence is CASTQIGRTYNEQFF. The DNA for the CDR3 is TGTGCCAGCACCCAGATCGGGAGAACTTACAATGAGCAGTTCTTC. The J gene is TRBJ2-1, the V gene TRBV5-4; D may be TRBD2 (6 bases). CDR1 SGHNT and CDR2 YYREEE come from the germline V gene (reference sequence). This CDR3 has 15 residues. Trimming took 6 bases from V and 4 from J, leaving 17 bases between them. Together with reference TRBV5-4 and TRBJ2-1, the CDR3 gives the full variable domain: ETGVTQSPTHLIKTRGQQVTLRCSSQSGHNTVSWYQQALGQGPQFIFQYYREEENGRGNFPPRFSGLQFPNYSSELNVNALELDDSALYLCASTQIGRTYNEQFFGPGTRLTVL.

V and J are TRBV27 and TRBJ2-2, with 11 positions matching TRBD2. The CDR3 is 16 residues long. Germline values: CDR1 MNHEY, CDR2 SMNVEV (reference sequence). With 3 bases clipped from V and 6 bases from J, the junction kept 6 bases outside the gene matches. CDR3 nucleotides: TGTGCCAGCAGTTTCCGTAGCGGGAGGGCCCCCGGGGAGCTGTTTTTT. Its protein is CASSFRSGRAPGELFF.

The chain uses TRBV6-6 and TRBJ1-6; D is ambiguous. The CDR3 has 12 residues. Trimming took off 5 bases at V and 8 bases at J, with 7 bases between the two ends. Per the germline V gene, CDR1 is MNHNY and CDR2 is SVGAGI (reference sequence). The CDR3: CASSPGDSPLHF. The CDR3 bases are TGTGCCAGCAGTCCCGGGGATTCACCCCTCCACTTT.

The DNA of the CDR3 is TGTGCCAGCAGGCGGACAGGAATTAACACTGAAGCTTTCTTT. Protein: CASRRTGINTEAFF. J is TRBJ1-1 and V is TRBV6-5; 7 bases agree with TRBD1. The V segment lost 6 bases and the J segment 2 bases; nucleotides outside the gene matches: 6. Germline CDR1 MNHEY, CDR2 SVGAGI. The CDR3 sequence is 14 residues long.

The chain couples TRBV9 to TRBJ2-1; 14 nucleotides match TRBD2. Germline V CDR1 and CDR2: SGDLS, YYNGEE. The CDR3 has 17 residues. J gave up 7 bases and V 0 bases, and 6 bases lay outside the gene matches. CDR3 DNA sequence: TGTGCCAGCAGCGTAGGAATTGGGACTAGCGGGAGAAATGAGCAGTTCTTC. Translated: CASSVGIGTSGRNEQFF. The full variable domain, rest sourced from reference TRBV9 and TRBJ2-1, is DSGVTQTPKHLITATGQRVTLRCSPRSGDLSVYWYQQSLDQGLQFLIQYYNGEERAKGNILERFSAQQFPDLHSELNLSSLELGDSALYFCASSVGIGTSGRNEQFFGPGTRLTVL.

V is TRBV15 and J is TRBJ1-6, with no clear D. CDR3 size: 14 residues. The V gene's germline CDR1 is LNHNV and CDR2 YYDKDF (reference sequence). Trimming removed 0 bases at V and 7 bases at J, with 7 bases between. CDR3 sequence: CATSRDMGNSPLHF. The CDR3 DNA is TGTGCCACCAGCAGAGATATGGGCAATTCACCCCTCCACTTT.

The chain has TRBV5-1 and TRBJ2-7; 7 positions agree with TRBD2. This CDR3 has 14 amino acids. With V trimmed by 6 bases and J by 4 bases, 10 bases remained unmatched. Germline V lookup: CDR1 SGHRS, CDR2 YFSETQ. CDR3 in DNA: TGCGCCAGCACCGCCCCGGGAGGCCCATACGAGCAGTACTTC. Translating gives CASTAPGGPYEQYF.

V and J are TRBV5-1 and TRBJ2-7, with TRBD2 matching over 12 bases. The CDR3 runs 15 residues. The V gene end was trimmed by 5 bases and the J gene end by 4 bases; junction bases not matched to a gene: 7. Germline V gives CDR1 SGHRS, CDR2 YFSETQ. The CDR3 here is CASSVETSGSYEQYF. The CDR3 region has the DNA TGCGCCAGCAGTGTCGAGACTAGCGGGAGTTACGAGCAGTACTTC.

This sequence joins TRBV29-1 and TRBJ2-7; 8 bases are a match to TRBD1. Germline V gene sequence: CDR1 SQVTM, CDR2 ANQGSEA. Trimming removed 3 bases from V and 6 bases from J; junction bases left unmatched: 7. CDR3 length: 13 residues. CDR3 in DNA: TGCAGCGTTGAGGACAGGGTTAGGTCCGAGCAGTACTTC. This sequence encodes CSVEDRVRSEQYF.

This sequence joins TRBV6-4 and TRBJ1-1, with D possibly TRBD1 on 5 matching bases. V gave up 5 bases and J gave up 1 base, with 8 bases separating them. Per germline, CDR1 MRHNA and CDR2 SNTAGT. This CDR3 contains 13 residues. The CDR3 protein is CASSLRENTEAFF. CDR3 nucleotides: TGTGCCAGCAGTCTCAGGGAGAACACTGAAGCTTTCTTT.

This rearrangement joins TRBV11-2 to TRBJ2-5; no clear D. CDR1 is SGHAT and CDR2 is FQNNGV in the germline V gene. The CDR3 consists of 12 residues. Trimming removed 2 bases from V and 5 bases from J, with 6 bases in between. The CDR3 loop is CASSLLWETQYF. CDR3 nucleotide sequence: TGTGCCAGCAGCTTACTTTGGGAGACCCAGTACTTC.

The chain joins TRBV28 to TRBJ2-3, with 10 bases lining up with TRBD1. The germline V gene has CDR1 MDHEN and CDR2 SYDVKM. The CDR3 sequence is 16 residues long. The junction had 7 bases not matched to a gene; V was cut back by 3 bases and J by 4 bases. The CDR3 region has the DNA TGTGCCAGCAGTTTGGGACAGGGGATCCGAGCAGATACGCAGTATTTT. Translated, it gives CASSLGQGIRADTQYF.

This chain uses TRBV18 with TRBJ1-5; possible D gene TRBD1, 5 bases. In germline, CDR1 is KGHSH, CDR2 LQKENI. CDR3 length: 12 amino acids. V lost 6 bases and J 7 bases, leaving 10 bases between the germline ends. CDR3 protein: CASSPGLQPQHF. The CDR3 nucleotides read TGTGCCAGCTCCCCAGGGTTACAGCCCCAGCATTTT.

The chain carries TRBV5-5 and TRBJ1-4; D remains ambiguous. CDR3 length: 15 residues. Germline assignment: CDR1 SGHKS and CDR2 YYEKEE (reference sequence). With 4 bases removed from V and 0 bases from J, the gap between germline ends came to 10 bases. CDR3 bases: TGTGCCAGCAGCCCTAACGGGGCAACTAATGAAAAACTGTTTTTT. Translating it yields CASSPNGATNEKLFF.

The chain carries TRBV14 and TRBJ1-1; 7 bases align to TRBD1. The germline V gene has CDR1 SGHDN and CDR2 FVKESK. This CDR3 comprises 12 residues. V lost 4 bases, J lost 10 bases, and 6 bases stayed unmatched. CDR3 sequence reads: CASSLDRARAFF. The CDR3 DNA follows: TGTGCCAGCAGCCTCGACAGGGCGCGAGCTTTCTTT.

In its sample, this clone was seen once. The chain combines TRBV19 with TRBJ2-2; no clear D gene. The length of the CDR3 is 14 residues. Germline CDR1 is LNHDA and CDR2 is SQIVND (reference sequence). The V end lost 0 bases, the J end lost 6 bases, and 8 bases lay between the germline ends. CDR3 DNA: TGTGCCAGTAGTATAGATCGTGGGCCCGGGGAGCTGTTTTTT. It is translated as CASSIDRGPGELFF. Variable domain in full (rest from reference TRBV19 and TRBJ2-2): DGGITQSPKYLFRKEGQNVTLSCEQNLNHDAMYWYRQDPGQGLRLIYYSQIVNDFQKGDIAEGYSVSREKKESFPLTVTSAQKNPTAFYLCASSIDRGPGELFFGEGSRLTVL.

This chain joins TRBV19 and TRBJ1-3; TRBD1 matches at 7 bases. Germline CDR1 and CDR2: LNHDA and SQIVND (reference sequence). V lost 7 bases to trimming and J lost 0 bases; unmatched junction nucleotides: 18. CDR3 size: 19 residues. CDR3 in amino acids: CASTSTRTGTPDSGNTIYF. The CDR3 coding sequence is TGTGCCAGTACCTCAACTCGGACAGGAACTCCCGACTCTGGAAACACCATATATTTT.

This chain uses TRBV9 with TRBJ2-6; unclear D gene. Deletions cut 0 bases from V and 0 bases from J, with 7 bases between. CDR1 is SGDLS, CDR2 YYNGEE, per germline. This CDR3 region has 16 residues. DNA of the CDR3: TGTGCCAGCAGCGTAGTGACTTCCTCTGGGGCCAACGTCCTGACTTTC. Encoded protein: CASSVVTSSGANVLTF.

This CDR3 is CASSEGITGELFF. DNA for the CDR3: TGCGCCAGCAGTGAGGGGATCACCGGGGAGCTGTTTTTT. The genes are TRBV10-1 and TRBJ2-2; D remains ambiguous. Germline CDR1 reads WNHNN; CDR2 reads SYGVQD (reference sequence). The V end lost 2 bases, the J end lost 4 bases, and 5 bases lay between the germline ends. The CDR3 runs to 13 residues.

The gene calls are TRBV19 and TRBJ1-2, with a weak D call TRBD1 (6 bases). Germline V gene sequence: CDR1 LNHDA, CDR2 SQIVND (reference sequence). Trimming took 4 bases from V and 4 from J, leaving 10 bases between them. The CDR3 is 13 residues long. The CDR3 DNA is TGTGCCAGTAGTACACAGGGAATCTATGGCTACACCTTC. Residues: CASSTQGIYGYTF. Supplemented by reference TRBV19 and TRBJ1-2, the full variable domain reads DGGITQSPKYLFRKEGQNVTLSCEQNLNHDAMYWYRQDPGQGLRLIYYSQIVNDFQKGDIAEGYSVSREKKESFPLTVTSAQKNPTAFYLCASSTQGIYGYTFGSGTRLTVV.

CDR3 sequence (DNA): TGTGCCAGCAGCTTAGGGCTAGCGGGAGGGCCTGACAATGAGCAGTTCTTC. Translating gives CASSLGLAGGPDNEQFF. V and J are TRBV11-3 and TRBJ2-1, with 12 positions matching TRBD2. CDR1 is SGHNT, CDR2 YENEEA, per germline. J lost 5 bases, V lost 1 base, and 6 bases had no gene match. The CDR3 has 17 amino acids.